This paragraph reports one T cell receptor beta chain. This study enrolled people aged about 18 to 100 from 24 US geographic areas. The CDR3 is 16 amino acids. Trimming pared 2 bases from V and 3 bases from J, leaving 17 bases between. Germline loops: CDR1 SNHLY, CDR2 FYNNEI. This specimen belongs to a study of blood T cell repertoires in COVID-19. TCRdb's table, derived via immunoSEQ multiplex PCR, lists solely in-frame clones and lacks some. The table includes about 220,000 clones, roughly 87% detected once. This chain links TRBV2 with TRBJ2-7; TRBD2 might be the D (5 bases). The clonotype was recovered from a woman aged 25 to 39 with acute COVID-19. Material: PBMCs or T cells enriched from blood (not recorded which). CDR3: CASSEPSSGIHYEQYF. The CDR3, as DNA: TGTGCCAGCAGTGAACCCTCCTCGGGGATCCACTACGAGCAGTACTTC.